A selection of T cell receptor beta chains follows, all from one sample in a study of blood T cell repertoires in COVID-19. Repertoires were generated with immunoSEQ multiplex PCR, while TCRdb's copy carries only in-frame clones and drops some. Here the sample spans 100,000 to 150,000 clones, approximately 88% being singletons. The sequenced sample was peripheral blood. The receptor source for this set is a woman of 80 years or more with acute or convalescent COVID-19. The CDR3 runs from the conserved cysteine through the conserved F or W. A D gene is named only where the DNA matches it firmly. Size values are once, few and many counts, or a class for expanded clones, and some rows have none.

few	TRBV30	TRBD1	TRBJ1-4	TGTGCCTGGAGCTCACAAGACAGGGCGATGAGTGAAAAACTGTTTTTT	CAWSSQDRAMSEKLFF
few	TRBV30	NA	TRBJ2-2	TGTGCCTGGGGCCGGGACACTAACACCGGGGAGCTGTTTTTT	CAWGRDTNTGELFF
NA	TRBV10-1	TRBD1	TRBJ1-5	TGCGCCAGCAGTGGGGGGACAGGGAGGAGCAATCAGCCCCAGCATTTT	CASSGGTGRSNQPQHF
NA	TRBV11-2	TRBD2	TRBJ2-2	TGTGCCAGCAGCTTAGAGGCGGGAGCGAACACCGGGGAGCTGTTTTTT	CASSLEAGANTGELFF
NA	TRBV15	NA	TRBJ2-3	TGTGCCACCAGCAGAGAGGCGGGGTGGACAGATACGCAGTATTTT	CATSREAGWTDTQYF
few	TRBV6-2/TRBV6-3	NA	TRBJ1-2	TGTGCCAGCAGTTACTCGACGGGATCCGCCTATGGCTACACCTTC	CASSYSTGSAYGYTF
NA	TRBV19	NA	TRBJ1-1	TGTGCCAGTAGTGGCGCCAGGGGTGGGACTGAAGCTTTCTTT	CASSGARGGTEAFF
NA	TRBV19	NA	TRBJ1-3	TGTGCCAGTAGTATGGTTGCAGGTTCTGGAAACACCATATATTTT	CASSMVAGSGNTIYF
NA	TRBV12-2	NA	TRBJ2-7	TGTGCAAGTCGCTTAGGCCTAGCGCTTCCCTCCTACGAGCAGTACTTC	CASRLGLALPSYEQYF
NA	TRBV11-2	TRBD1	TRBJ2-7	TGTGCCAGCAGCTACCACAGGGGAACGGTTGACGAGCAGTACTTC	CASSYHRGTVDEQYF
NA	TRBV19	TRBD1	TRBJ1-4	TGTGCCAGTAGTACGACAGGGGGGGCTGAAAAACTGTTTTTT	CASSTTGGAEKLFF
NA	TRBV9	TRBD2	TRBJ2-2	TGTGCCAGCAGCGTACTAGCGGGGGGCACCGGGGAGCTGTTTTTT	CASSVLAGGTGELFF
NA	TRBV6-5	NA	TRBJ1-2	TGTGCCAGCAGCCAGGGGAAGTATGGCTACACCTTC	CASSQGKYGYTF
NA	TRBV21-1	NA	TRBJ1-4	TGTGCCAGCAGCAAAATTCCCCAGACAGGGGATAATGAAAAACTGTTTTTT	CASSKIPQTGDNEKLFF
few	TRBV20-1	NA	TRBJ2-5	TGCAGTGCTAGTGGGGCAGCACAAGAGACCCAGTACTTC	CSASGAAQETQYF
NA	TRBV7-2	TRBD1	TRBJ1-6	TGTGCCAGCAGCTCCACAGGGGGCAGGGGTAATTCACCCCTCCACTTT	CASSSTGGRGNSPLHF
NA	TRBV6-6	NA	TRBJ2-5	TGTGCCAGCAGTTATCTTGGGGCACAAGAGACCCAGTACTTC	CASSYLGAQETQYF
NA	TRBV18	NA	TRBJ1-2	TGTGCCAGCTCACCAGGCAGGGTGGCCTATGGCTACACCTTC	CASSPGRVAYGYTF
NA	TRBV7-9	TRBD2	TRBJ2-7	TGTGCCAGCAGCACGGGGACTAGTCCCTACGAGCAGTACTTC	CASSTGTSPYEQYF
NA	TRBV5-1	TRBD1	TRBJ2-5	TGCGCCAGCAGCCCATGGGACAGGGGGCTCCAAGAGACCCAGTACTTC	CASSPWDRGLQETQYF
NA	TRBV19	TRBD1	TRBJ2-1	TGTGCCAGTAGTGTCGACAGGGGGCTCAGTGTTTACAATGAGCAGTTCTTC	CASSVDRGLSVYNEQFF
NA	TRBV6-5	TRBD1	TRBJ2-1	TGTGCCAGCAGTTACAACCGGGACAGGGGGTACAATGAGCAGTTCTTC	CASSYNRDRGYNEQFF
NA	TRBV5-1	NA	TRBJ2-5	TGCGCCAGCAGAACCGACTCCTGGGAGACCCAGTACTTC	CASRTDSWETQYF
NA	TRBV30	NA	TRBJ1-2	TGTGCCTGGAGCCCCAACCCGGGGATCTATGGCTACACCTTC	CAWSPNPGIYGYTF
NA	TRBV4-1	NA	TRBJ1-4	TGCGCCAGCAGCCTCGTAGCTAATGAAAAACTGTTTTTT	CASSLVANEKLFF